The 10 T cell receptor beta chains below come from one sample, sequenced in a study of beta chain features in type 1 diabetes (dated 2018 in TCRdb). The paper as a whole reports these results and caveats: In all four CD4+ subsets, TCRB CDR3 length was moderately but significantly shorter in type 1 diabetes patients.

The library was built by means of the immunoSEQ multiplex PCR assay. The entire isolated RNA was reverse transcribed using the High Capacity cDNA Reverse Transcription Kit, and thus expressed TCRB transcripts were sequenced. Entries here come from immuneACCESS through TCRdb and include only in-frame sequences with V and J called. Some clones fail to appear in such tables; in the studies checked, an unresolved V gene covers under half of the shortfall, and the cause of the remainder is unknown. Across this sample there are 640,000 or so clones, with roughly 13% seen only once. The top ten clonotypes cover around 0.022% of the sample. The antigens these receptors bind are not known. The sample comprised naive CD4+ T cells from blood. Read against the paper, the sample's cell subset or site label means: true naive CD4+ T cells. The receptors originated from a man between 18 and 35 years old with type 1 diabetes.

The chain has TRBV30 and TRBJ1-1; tentatively, D is TRBD1 (5 bases). From germline, CDR1 is GTSNPN and CDR2 SVGIG (reference sequence). Trimming removed 6 bases from V and 5 bases from J, with 10 bases in between. The CDR3 length is 11 residues. This chain's CDR3 is CACLEGTEAFF. The CDR3 coding sequence is TGTGCCTGCCTCGAGGGGACTGAAGCTTTCTTT.

The J gene is TRBJ2-1, the V gene TRBV27; 7 positions match TRBD2. The V gene's germline CDR1 is MNHEY and CDR2 SMNVEV (reference sequence). After removal of 6 bases from V and 0 bases from J, the junction contained 8 bases not matched to a gene. CDR3 length: 16 residues. CDR3 loop: CASRLGGTASYNEQFF. DNA of the CDR3: TGTGCCAGCAGACTGGGAGGGACGGCCTCCTACAATGAGCAGTTCTTC.

Worth noting for this clone: Other DNA sequences of this sample code for an identical CDR3. The V and J genes are TRBV10-3 and TRBJ1-1, with D unclear. V was cut by 0 bases and J by 2 bases, with 10 bases left in between. CDR1 is ENHRY and CDR2 is SYGVKD in the germline V gene. The CDR3 is 15 amino acids. The CDR3 is CAISESGRTNTEAFF. The CDR3 DNA sequence: TGTGCCATCAGTGAGTCCGGGCGAACTAACACTGAAGCTTTCTTT.

The V and J genes are TRBV5-4 and TRBJ2-6, with unresolved D. Germline V CDR1 and CDR2: SGHNT, YYREEE (reference sequence). Trimming pared 4 bases from V and 4 bases from J, leaving 12 bases between. CDR3 size: 15 residues. The CDR3 loop reads CASSPFTTGANVLTF. CDR3 sequence (DNA): TGTGCCAGCAGCCCCTTTACTACGGGGGCCAACGTCCTGACTTTC.

The chain combines TRBV29-1 with TRBJ1-1; TRBD1 matches at 7 bases. CDR1 is SQVTM, CDR2 ANQGSEA, per germline. With 7 bases clipped from V and 9 bases from J, the junction kept 11 bases outside the gene matches. This CDR3 is built from 12 residues. The CDR3 spells CSDTSTGPKAFF. The CDR3 nucleotides read TGCAGCGACACCTCGACAGGGCCCAAAGCTTTCTTT.

Concerning this clone itself: Different DNA sequences within this sample yield the same CDR3. This chain links TRBV5-6 with TRBJ2-5; D gene ambiguous. V lost 0 bases to trimming and J lost 3 bases, with 3 bases between them. CDR3 length: 12 amino acids. CDR1 and CDR2 (germline): SGHDT, YYEEEE. CDR3 coding DNA: TGTGCCAGCAGCTTGGCTGAAGAGACCCAGTACTTC. Its translation is CASSLAEETQYF.

This clone was seen a handful of times. Additional DNA sequences in this sample encode the identical CDR3. V and J are TRBV30 and TRBJ1-2; 8 bases map to TRBD1. CDR1 is GTSNPN, CDR2 SVGIG, per germline (reference sequence). CDR3 size: 11 residues. Unmatched junction bases numbered 4, after V lost 5 bases and J lost 8 bases. The CDR3 sequence: CAWGTGGGYTF. CDR3 sequence (DNA): TGTGCCTGGGGTACAGGGGGAGGCTACACCTTC.

This clone was seen a few times. The J gene is TRBJ2-1, the V gene TRBV7-2; possibly TRBD1 for D (5 bases). Trimming shortened V by 0 bases and J by 6 bases, and 12 bases separated the two germline ends. The CDR3 extends over 15 amino acids. CDR1 and CDR2 from the germline V gene are SGHTA and FQGNSA. CDR3 in amino acids: CASSLAGWGLNEQFF. The CDR3 nucleotides read TGTGCCAGCAGCTTAGCTGGCTGGGGCCTCAATGAGCAGTTCTTC.

This chain connects TRBV28 to TRBJ1-1; D is unresolved. This CDR3 comprises 13 residues. Germline loops: CDR1 MDHEN, CDR2 SYDVKM. Trimming took 2 bases from V and 10 from J, leaving 14 bases between them. CDR3 bases: TGTGCCAGCAGTTTACCCAATAATATGGGAGCTTTCTTT. Translated: CASSLPNNMGAFF. The full variable domain, in which reference TRBV28 and TRBJ1-1 provide the parts outside the CDR3, is DVKVTQSSRYLVKRTGEKVFLECVQDMDHENMFWYRQDPGLGLRLIYFSYDVKMKEKGDIPEGYSVSREKKERFSLILESASTNQTSMYLCASSLPNNMGAFFGQGTRLTVV.

This clone was seen a handful of times. V usage is TRBV30 and J usage is TRBJ1-4; D uncertain. This CDR3 has 15 residues. CDR1 GTSNPN and CDR2 SVGIG come from the germline V gene (reference sequence). V was cut by 4 bases and J by 7 bases, with 19 bases left in between. The chain's CDR3 is CAWKRQLGSGEKLFF. CDR3 nucleotide sequence: TGTGCCTGGAAGCGGCAGCTGGGCTCGGGTGAAAAACTGTTTTTT.